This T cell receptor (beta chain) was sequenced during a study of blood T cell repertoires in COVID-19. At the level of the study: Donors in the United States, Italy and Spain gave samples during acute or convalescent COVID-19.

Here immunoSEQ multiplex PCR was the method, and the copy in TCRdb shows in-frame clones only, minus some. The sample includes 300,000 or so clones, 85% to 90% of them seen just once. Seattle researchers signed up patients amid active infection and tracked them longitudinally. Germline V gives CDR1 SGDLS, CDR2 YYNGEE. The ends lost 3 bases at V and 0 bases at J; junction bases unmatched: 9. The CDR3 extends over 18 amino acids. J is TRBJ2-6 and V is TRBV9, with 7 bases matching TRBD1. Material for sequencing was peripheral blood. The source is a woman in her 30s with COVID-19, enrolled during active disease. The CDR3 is CASSGRDSPYSGANVLTF. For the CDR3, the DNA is TGTGCCAGCAGCGGCCGGGACAGCCCTTACTCTGGGGCCAACGTCCTGACTTTC.